Each of the 30 T cell receptor beta chains below was sequenced from the same sample in a study of blood T cell repertoires in COVID-19. Here immunoSEQ multiplex PCR was the method, and the copy in TCRdb shows in-frame clones only, minus some. The sample lists around 200,000 clones, roughly 87% occurring once. Specimen: peripheral blood. The receptors were gathered from a man aged 35 to 55 with active or convalescent COVID-19.

In DNA form, the CDR3 reads TGTGCCAGCAGCAAGACTAGCGGGAGTGGCACCGGGGAGCTGTTTTTT. This codes for CASSKTSGSGTGELFF. The chain combines TRBV9 with TRBJ2-2; 12 bases map to TRBD2. The CDR3 sequence is 16 residues long. CDR1 and CDR2 (germline): SGDLS, YYNGEE. Trimming removed 4 bases from V and 4 bases from J; junction bases left unmatched: 5. The whole variable domain, filled in from reference TRBV9 and TRBJ2-2, reads DSGVTQTPKHLITATGQRVTLRCSPRSGDLSVYWYQQSLDQGLQFLIQYYNGEERAKGNILERFSAQQFPDLHSELNLSSLELGDSALYFCASSKTSGSGTGELFFGEGSRLTVL.

This chain uses TRBV11-2 with TRBJ2-6, with 10 bases matching TRBD2. The CDR3 extends over 18 amino acids. CDR1 and CDR2 (germline): SGHAT, FQNNGV. V gave up 1 base and J gave up 1 base; unmatched junction bases: 4. The CDR3 spells CASSLVNSGRSGANVLTF. CDR3 in DNA: TGTGCCAGCAGCTTAGTCAATAGCGGGAGGTCTGGGGCCAACGTCCTGACTTTC. The whole variable domain, filled in from reference TRBV11-2 and TRBJ2-6, reads EAGVAQSPRYKIIEKRQSVAFWCNPISGHATLYWYQQILGQGPKLLIQFQNNGVVDDSQLPKDRFSAERLKGVDSTLKIQPAKLEDSAVYLCASSLVNSGRSGANVLTFGAGSRLTVL.

The genes are TRBV9 and TRBJ2-2, with 7 bases aligning to TRBD2. This CDR3 region has 15 residues. The J segment lost 6 bases and the V segment lost 4 bases, leaving 9 bases of the junction unmatched. Germline assignment: CDR1 SGDLS and CDR2 YYNGEE. CDR3 coding DNA: TGTGCCAGCAGCTCGGGCGGGAGAACTGCCGGGGAGCTGTTTTTT. It is translated as CASSSGGRTAGELFF.

The rearrangement uses TRBV7-2 and TRBJ1-2; maybe TRBD1 (5 bases). CDR3 length equals 12 residues. CDR1 is SGHTA, CDR2 FQGNSA, per germline. V was clipped by 7 bases and J by 4 bases, with 10 bases between them. CDR3 loop: CASTSQGYGYTF. Here the CDR3 DNA reads TGTGCCAGCACCTCTCAGGGCTATGGCTACACCTTC.

The chain recombines TRBV28 with TRBJ2-1, with D possibly matching TRBD1 (5 bases). V was pared by 4 bases and J by 6 bases, with 19 bases between. There are 16 residues in the CDR3. CDR1 is MDHEN and CDR2 is SYDVKM in the germline V gene. The CDR3, as DNA: TGTGCCAGCAGTTCAGCAGGGTCCCCAGCGTTCAATGAGCAGTTCTTC. It is translated as CASSSAGSPAFNEQFF.

The chain employs TRBV27 and TRBJ1-4; a weak D match, TRBD1 (6 bases). There are 17 residues in the CDR3. From germline, CDR1 is MNHEY and CDR2 SMNVEV (reference sequence). V gave up 5 bases and J gave up 0 bases, with 16 bases separating them. Here the CDR3 DNA reads TGTGCCAGCAGTCTTCTACAGGGAACCTCAACTAATGAAAAACTGTTTTTT. Translated, it gives CASSLLQGTSTNEKLFF.

The rearrangement joins TRBV27 to TRBJ2-7, with a tentative D call TRBD2 (5 bases). The CDR3 runs 13 residues. Per germline, CDR1 MNHEY and CDR2 SMNVEV (reference sequence). Trimming pared 4 bases from V and 2 bases from J, leaving 9 bases between. The CDR3 sequence is CASSWGVPYEQYF. The CDR3 DNA is TGTGCCAGCAGTTGGGGAGTACCCTACGAGCAGTACTTC.

The rearrangement links TRBV7-3 to TRBJ1-2; the D gene is possibly TRBD1 (6 bases). The germline gives CDR1 SGHTA, CDR2 FQGTGA. V gave up 5 bases and J gave up 8 bases, with 18 bases separating them. This CDR3 has 14 residues. The CDR3 here is CASSANRAGDGYTF. CDR3 bases: TGTGCCAGCAGCGCCAATCGGGCAGGGGACGGCTACACCTTC.

This CDR3 is CASSQEGGWDGYTF. DNA for the CDR3: TGTGCCAGCAGCCAAGAAGGGGGCTGGGATGGCTACACCTTC. This chain uses TRBV3-1 (or the pseudogene TRBV3-2) with TRBJ1-2; 7 bases match TRBD1. After removal of 0 bases from V and 6 bases from J, the junction contained 4 bases not matched to a gene. CDR1 and CDR2 from the germline V gene are LGHDT and YNNKEL (reference sequence). The CDR3 is 14 residues long.

The CDR3 DNA reads TGTGCCAGCAGCTCCGGACAGAACAATGAGCAGTTCTTC. Its translation: CASSSGQNNEQFF. This chain uses TRBV7-2 with TRBJ2-1; a possible D gene is TRBD1 (6 bases). Germline values: CDR1 SGHTA, CDR2 FQGNSA. Between the trimmed V and J ends, which lost 4 bases and 5 bases, there was a span of 9 bases. This CDR3 comprises 13 residues.

The V call is TRBV14, the J call TRBJ2-2, with D uncertain. CDR1 is SGHDN, CDR2 FVKESK, per germline. With 2 bases removed from V and 5 bases from J, the gap between germline ends came to 6 bases. This CDR3 is built from 13 residues. The CDR3 region has the DNA TGTGCCAGCAGCCAACAGGCGACCGGGGAGCTGTTTTTT. Protein: CASSQQATGELFF.

This clone was seen once. V is TRBV6-1 and J is TRBJ2-5, with 10 bases fitting TRBD1. Germline loops: CDR1 MNHNS, CDR2 SASEGT. J was trimmed by 4 bases and V by 3 bases; bases with no gene match: 8. The CDR3 is 16 amino acids. As DNA, the CDR3 is TGTGCCAGCAGTGAGGGGACAGGGGTGAGGGGAGAGACCCAGTACTTC. Encoded protein: CASSEGTGVRGETQYF.

The chain is built from TRBV29-1 and TRBJ2-3; 9 bases are a match to TRBD1. The CDR3 has 15 residues. The germline V gene has CDR1 SQVTM and CDR2 ANQGSEA. Trimming removed 6 bases from V and 0 bases from J; junction bases left unmatched: 7. The CDR3 protein is CSVDGTGTSTDTQYF. The CDR3 DNA reads as TGCAGCGTGGATGGGACAGGGACTAGCACAGATACGCAGTATTTT.

This chain links TRBV9 with TRBJ2-3, with 9 bases lining up with TRBD1. Looked up from germline, CDR1 is SGDLS and CDR2 is YYNGEE. The CDR3 contains 16 residues. The ends lost 0 bases at V and 2 bases at J; junction bases unmatched: 4. CDR3 sequence reads: CASSVEGTGITDTQYF. CDR3 in DNA: TGTGCCAGCAGCGTAGAGGGGACAGGGATCACAGATACGCAGTATTTT.

This chain links TRBV25-1 with TRBJ2-3; TRBD1 might be the D (5 bases). CDR1 is MGHDK, CDR2 SYGVNS, per germline. Trimming stripped 3 bases from V and 7 bases from J, with 11 bases between. The CDR3 is made up of 13 amino acids. Written as DNA, the CDR3 is TGTGCCAGCAGTGATTTAACAGGTTATACGCAGTATTTT. Protein sequence: CASSDLTGYTQYF.

This chain connects TRBV19 to TRBJ1-2; 7 bases align to TRBD1. From germline, CDR1 is LNHDA and CDR2 SQIVND (reference sequence). The CDR3 is made up of 15 amino acids. V lost 2 bases, J lost 6 bases, and 9 bases stayed unmatched. The CDR3 spells CASSISSRDSNGYTF. Here the CDR3 DNA reads TGTGCCAGTAGTATATCTTCTAGGGACAGCAATGGCTACACCTTC.

The chain is built from TRBV10-3 and TRBJ1-1, with TRBD1 matching 8 bases. The germline V gene encodes CDR1 ENHRY and CDR2 SYGVKD. The CDR3 is 15 residues long. Unmatched junction bases numbered 6, after V lost 6 bases and J lost 0 bases. The CDR3 region is CAISQTGALNTEAFF. The CDR3 DNA follows: TGTGCCATCAGCCAGACAGGGGCGTTGAACACTGAAGCTTTCTTT.

The sample holds a few counts of this clone. The rearrangement uses TRBV9 and TRBJ2-5, with 10 positions matching TRBD2. V gave up 0 bases and J gave up 4 bases; unmatched junction bases: 3. The CDR3 is 15 residues long. Germline CDR1 reads SGDLS; CDR2 reads YYNGEE. CDR3 sequence reads: CASSVAPSGGETQYF. CDR3 DNA: TGTGCCAGCAGCGTAGCCCCTAGCGGGGGAGAGACCCAGTACTTC.

This chain joins TRBV7-2 and TRBJ2-1; TRBD2 matches 9 bases. Germline V gene sequence: CDR1 SGHTA, CDR2 FQGNSA. This CDR3 region has 19 residues. Trimming removed 5 bases from V and 0 bases from J; junction bases left unmatched: 14. CDR3 amino acids: CASSLSRLAGPTSYNEQFF. The CDR3 DNA follows: TGTGCCAGCAGCCTAAGTCGTCTAGCGGGGCCAACCTCCTACAATGAGCAGTTCTTC. Supplemented by reference TRBV7-2 and TRBJ2-1, the full variable domain reads GAGVSQSPSNKVTEKGKDVELRCDPISGHTALYWYRQSLGQGLEFLIYFQGNSAPDKSGLPSDRFSAERTGGSVSTLTIQRTQQEDSAVYLCASSLSRLAGPTSYNEQFFGPGTRLTVL.

The genes are TRBV5-8 and TRBJ1-1; a possible D gene is TRBD1 (5 bases). CDR1 is SGHTS and CDR2 is YDEGEE in the germline V gene. The V end was cut by 7 bases, the J end by 4 bases, with 17 bases between. This CDR3 is 14 amino acids long. The DNA of the CDR3 is TGTGCCAGCGGGTGGGCGACAGTAAGCACTGAAGCTTTCTTT. It is translated as CASGWATVSTEAFF.

This chain connects TRBV5-6 to TRBJ1-6, with 7 nucleotides matching TRBD1. CDR3 size: 15 residues. V trimming: 4 bases; J trimming: 4 bases; junction bases outside the gene matches: 5. The germline V gene encodes CDR1 SGHDT and CDR2 YYEEEE. In nucleotides, the CDR3 is TGTGCCAGCAGCGAAAACAGGGGATATAATTCACCCCTCCACTTT. Protein: CASSENRGYNSPLHF.

The V and J genes are TRBV5-1 and TRBJ1-5; D is ambiguous. CDR1 is SGHRS and CDR2 is YFSETQ in the germline V gene. With 3 bases removed from V and 7 bases from J, the gap between germline ends came to 17 bases. The length of the CDR3 is 15 residues. The CDR3 reads CASSSEPSKEQPQHF. The CDR3 nucleotides are TGCGCCAGCAGCTCTGAACCATCGAAGGAGCAGCCCCAGCATTTT.

To note about this clone: The sample contains more than one DNA sequence encoding this CDR3. The CDR3 nucleotides are TGTGCCAGCAGCCCGGGACAGGGGAATCAGCCCCAGCATTTT. Its protein product is CASSPGQGNQPQHF. The chain combines TRBV28 with TRBJ1-5, with TRBD1 matching 10 bases. This CDR3 spans 14 amino acids. J was trimmed by 4 bases and V by 6 bases; bases with no gene match: 3. The V gene's germline CDR1 is MDHEN and CDR2 SYDVKM.

This clone was counted a few times. The chain uses TRBV6-5 and TRBJ2-3, with D possibly TRBD1 on 6 matching bases. The CDR3 runs 13 residues. The V end lost 6 bases, the J end lost 10 bases, and 17 bases lay between the germline ends. Germline V gene lookup returns CDR1 MNHEY and CDR2 SVGAGI. This CDR3 reads CASSLEGGRAQYF. CDR3 DNA: TGTGCCAGCAGCTTAGAAGGGGGTCGGGCGCAGTATTTT.

V is TRBV7-3 and J is TRBJ2-1; 9 bases line up with TRBD1. This CDR3 region has 15 residues. The J segment lost 4 bases and the V segment lost 3 bases, leaving 4 bases of the junction unmatched. Germline V CDR1 and CDR2: SGHTA, FQGTGA. The chain's CDR3 is CASSLGGQGYNEQFF. For the CDR3, the DNA is TGTGCCAGCAGCTTGGGGGGACAGGGATACAATGAGCAGTTCTTC. The full variable domain, rest sourced from reference TRBV7-3 and TRBJ2-1, is GAGVSQTPSNKVTEKGKYVELRCDPISGHTALYWYRQSLGQGPEFLIYFQGTGAADDSGLPNDRFFAVRPEGSVSTLKIQRTERGDSAVYLCASSLGGQGYNEQFFGPGTRLTVL.

In DNA, the CDR3 is TGTGCCACCAGCAGCTTAGGACAGGGGGCAGAGCAGCCCCAGCATTTT. This gives the protein CATSSLGQGAEQPQHF. This sequence joins TRBV15 and TRBJ1-5, with 11 bases lining up with TRBD1. The germline V gene encodes CDR1 LNHNV and CDR2 YYDKDF (reference sequence). This CDR3 has 16 residues. V was pared by 3 bases and J by 7 bases, with 8 bases of the junction left unmatched.

This chain uses TRBV28 with TRBJ2-7; 8 positions match TRBD1. The germline CDR1 and CDR2 sequences are MDHEN and SYDVKM. The CDR3 runs to 15 residues. The V gene end was trimmed by 6 bases and the J gene end by 6 bases; junction bases not matched to a gene: 13. DNA for the CDR3: TGTGCCAGCAGAGGACAGGGAACAGGGCTTGCCGAGCAGTACTTC. Amino acid sequence: CASRGQGTGLAEQYF.

The V and J genes are TRBV5-1 and TRBJ1-2; D is unresolved. Looked up from germline, CDR1 is SGHRS and CDR2 is YFSETQ. V was pared by 4 bases and J by 4 bases, with 8 bases between. The CDR3 runs to 12 residues. The CDR3 region is CASSPDFYGYTF. The DNA of the CDR3 is TGCGCCAGCAGCCCGGACTTCTATGGCTACACCTTC.

The chain employs TRBV11-2 and TRBJ2-5, with a weak D call TRBD1 (5 bases). This CDR3 contains 14 residues. The V end was cut by 4 bases, the J end by 3 bases, with 12 bases between. CDR1 and CDR2 (germline): SGHAT, FQNNGV. CDR3: CASSSLLREETQYF. As DNA, the CDR3 is TGTGCCAGCAGCTCACTCCTCAGGGAAGAGACCCAGTACTTC.

The chain carries TRBV2 and TRBJ1-4; tentatively, D is TRBD1 (6 bases). The V and J ends lost 7 bases and 3 bases respectively, with 21 bases between them. The CDR3 is 17 residues long. Germline V CDR1 and CDR2: SNHLY, FYNNEI. The CDR3 sequence: CASTGRNRDTSNEKLFF. In nucleotides, the CDR3 is TGTGCCAGCACCGGTCGCAACCGGGACACATCTAATGAAAAACTGTTTTTT.